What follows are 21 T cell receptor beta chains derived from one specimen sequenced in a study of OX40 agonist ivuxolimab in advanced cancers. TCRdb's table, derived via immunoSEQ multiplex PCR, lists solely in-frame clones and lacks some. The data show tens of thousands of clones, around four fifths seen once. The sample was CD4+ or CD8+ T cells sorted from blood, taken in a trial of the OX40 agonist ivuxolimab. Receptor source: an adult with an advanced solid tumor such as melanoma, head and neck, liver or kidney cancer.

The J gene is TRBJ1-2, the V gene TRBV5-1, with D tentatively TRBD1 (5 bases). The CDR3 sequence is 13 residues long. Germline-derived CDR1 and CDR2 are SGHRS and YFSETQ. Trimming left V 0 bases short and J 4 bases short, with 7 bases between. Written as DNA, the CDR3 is TGCGCCAGCAGCTTGGGGGGGTCCTATGGCTACACCTTC. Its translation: CASSLGGSYGYTF.

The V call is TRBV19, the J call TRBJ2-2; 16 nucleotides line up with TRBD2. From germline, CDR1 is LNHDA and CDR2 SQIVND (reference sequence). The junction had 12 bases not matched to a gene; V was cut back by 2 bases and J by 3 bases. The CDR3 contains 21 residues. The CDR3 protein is CASSIRGLAGGNRRDTGELFF. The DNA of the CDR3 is TGTGCCAGTAGTATAAGGGGACTAGCGGGAGGGAATCGGAGGGACACCGGGGAGCTGTTTTTT.

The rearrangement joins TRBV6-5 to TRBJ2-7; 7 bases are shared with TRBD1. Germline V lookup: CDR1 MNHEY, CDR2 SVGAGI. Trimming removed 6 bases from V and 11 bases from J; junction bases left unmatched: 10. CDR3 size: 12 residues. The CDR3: CASRYRTGQEYV. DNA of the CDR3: TGTGCCAGCAGGTATCGTACCGGACAGGAGTACGTC.

CDR3 in DNA: TGTGCCATCTTAGGGGTAGCGGGGGGGATTAGCACAGATACGCAGTATTTT. Translating it yields CAILGVAGGISTDTQYF. This chain links TRBV2 with TRBJ2-3; TRBD2 matches at 11 bases. After removal of 10 bases from V and 0 bases from J, the junction contained 12 bases not matched to a gene. This CDR3 contains 17 residues. CDR1 and CDR2 (germline): SNHLY, FYNNEI.

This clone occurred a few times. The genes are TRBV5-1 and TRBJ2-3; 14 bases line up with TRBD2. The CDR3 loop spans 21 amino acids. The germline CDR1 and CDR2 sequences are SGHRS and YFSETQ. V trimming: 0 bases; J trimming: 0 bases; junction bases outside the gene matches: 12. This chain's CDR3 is CASSLGVFMGLAGASTDTQYF. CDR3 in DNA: TGCGCCAGCAGCTTGGGGGTCTTCATGGGACTAGCGGGGGCTAGCACAGATACGCAGTATTTT.

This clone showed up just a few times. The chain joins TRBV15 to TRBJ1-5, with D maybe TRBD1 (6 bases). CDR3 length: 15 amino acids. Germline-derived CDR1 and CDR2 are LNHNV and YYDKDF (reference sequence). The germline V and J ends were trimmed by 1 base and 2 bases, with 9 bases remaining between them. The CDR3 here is CATSRGGGRNQPQHF. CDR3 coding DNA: TGTGCCACCAGCAGAGGAGGGGGACGCAATCAGCCCCAGCATTTT.

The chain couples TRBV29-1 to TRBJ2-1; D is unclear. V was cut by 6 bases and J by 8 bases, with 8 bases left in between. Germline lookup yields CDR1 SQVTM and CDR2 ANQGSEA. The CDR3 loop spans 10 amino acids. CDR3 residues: CSVAFHEQFF. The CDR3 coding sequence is TGCAGCGTGGCTTTCCATGAGCAGTTCTTC.

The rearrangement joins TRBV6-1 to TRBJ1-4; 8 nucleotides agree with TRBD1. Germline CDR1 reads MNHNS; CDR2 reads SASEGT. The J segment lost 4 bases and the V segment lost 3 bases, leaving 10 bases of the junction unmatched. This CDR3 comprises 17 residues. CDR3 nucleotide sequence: TGTGCCAGCAGTGAGGTTCATTGGACAGGGTTTAATGAAAAACTGTTTTTT. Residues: CASSEVHWTGFNEKLFF.

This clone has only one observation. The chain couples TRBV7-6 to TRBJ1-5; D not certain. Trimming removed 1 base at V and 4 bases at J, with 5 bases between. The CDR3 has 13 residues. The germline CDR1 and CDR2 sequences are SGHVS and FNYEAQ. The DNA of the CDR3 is TGTGCCAGCAGCTTAGAGCTTAATCAGCCCCAGCATTTT. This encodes CASSLELNQPQHF.

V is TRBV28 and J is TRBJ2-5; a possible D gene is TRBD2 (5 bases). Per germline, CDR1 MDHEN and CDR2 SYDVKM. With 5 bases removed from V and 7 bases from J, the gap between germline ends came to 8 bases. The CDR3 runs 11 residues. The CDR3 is CASSASGTQYF. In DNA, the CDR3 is TGTGCCAGCAGTGCAAGCGGGACCCAGTACTTC. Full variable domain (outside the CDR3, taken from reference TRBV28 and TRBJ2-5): DVKVTQSSRYLVKRTGEKVFLECVQDMDHENMFWYRQDPGLGLRLIYFSYDVKMKEKGDIPEGYSVSREKKERFSLILESASTNQTSMYLCASSASGTQYFGPGTRLLVL.

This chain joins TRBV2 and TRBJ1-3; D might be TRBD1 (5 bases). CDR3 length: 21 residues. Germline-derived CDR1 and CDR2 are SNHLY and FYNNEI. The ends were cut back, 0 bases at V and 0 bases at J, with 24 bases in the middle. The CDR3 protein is CASSEAGFGPAGLLSGNTIYF. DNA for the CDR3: TGTGCCAGCAGTGAAGCTGGATTTGGTCCGGCGGGACTACTCTCTGGAAACACCATATATTTT.

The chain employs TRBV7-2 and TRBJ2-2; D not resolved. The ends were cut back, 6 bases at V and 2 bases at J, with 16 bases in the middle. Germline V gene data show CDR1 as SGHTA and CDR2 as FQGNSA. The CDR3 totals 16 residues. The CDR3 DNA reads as TGTGCCAGCAGGAAAATTCAGGAGTCCAACACCGGGGAGCTGTTTTTT. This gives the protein CASRKIQESNTGELFF.

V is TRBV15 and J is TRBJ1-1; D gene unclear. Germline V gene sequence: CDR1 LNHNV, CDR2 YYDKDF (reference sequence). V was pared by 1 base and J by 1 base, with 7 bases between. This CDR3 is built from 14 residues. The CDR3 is CATSRGTTNTEAFF. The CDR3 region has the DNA TGTGCCACCAGCAGAGGCACAACGAACACTGAAGCTTTCTTT. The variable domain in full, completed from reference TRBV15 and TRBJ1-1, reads DAMVIQNPRYQVTQFGKPVTLSCSQTLNHNVMYWYQQKSSQAPKLLFHYYDKDFNNEADTPDNFQSRRPNTSFCFLDIRSPGLGDTAMYLCATSRGTTNTEAFFGQGTRLTVV.

The CDR3, as DNA: TGCGCCAGCAGTCAGTCCCTTGGGCGACTATCGGGTTTGAAATACGAGCAGTACGTC. Protein: CASSQSLGRLSGLKYEQYV. J is TRBJ2-7 and V is TRBV23-1; perhaps TRBD2 as D (5 bases). TRBV23-1 is given ORF status, its function remaining uncertain. Trimming took off 3 bases at V and 4 bases at J, with 28 bases between the two ends. The CDR3 loop spans 19 amino acids.

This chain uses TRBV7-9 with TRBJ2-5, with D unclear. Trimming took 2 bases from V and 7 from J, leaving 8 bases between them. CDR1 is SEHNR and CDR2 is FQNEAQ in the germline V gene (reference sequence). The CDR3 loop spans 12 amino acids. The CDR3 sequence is CASSLSSGTQYF. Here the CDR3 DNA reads TGTGCCAGCAGCTTATCTTCGGGGACCCAGTACTTC. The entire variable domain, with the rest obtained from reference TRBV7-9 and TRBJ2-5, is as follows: DTGVSQNPRHKITKRGQNVTFRCDPISEHNRLYWYRQTLGQGPEFLTYFQNEAQLEKSRLLSDRFSAERPKGSFSTLEIQRTEQGDSAMYLCASSLSSGTQYFGPGTRLLVL.

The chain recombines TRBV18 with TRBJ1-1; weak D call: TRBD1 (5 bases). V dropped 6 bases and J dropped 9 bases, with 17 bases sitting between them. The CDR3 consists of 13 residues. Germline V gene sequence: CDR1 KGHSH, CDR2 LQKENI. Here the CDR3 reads CASSRETADKAFF. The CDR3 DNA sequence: TGTGCCAGCTCTCGGGAAACAGCGGACAAAGCTTTCTTT.

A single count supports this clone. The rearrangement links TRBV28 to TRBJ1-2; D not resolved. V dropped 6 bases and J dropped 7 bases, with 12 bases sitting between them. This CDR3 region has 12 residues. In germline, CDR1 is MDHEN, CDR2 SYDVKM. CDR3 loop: CASSRELRGYTF. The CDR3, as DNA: TGTGCCAGCAGCCGGGAATTACGTGGCTACACCTTC.

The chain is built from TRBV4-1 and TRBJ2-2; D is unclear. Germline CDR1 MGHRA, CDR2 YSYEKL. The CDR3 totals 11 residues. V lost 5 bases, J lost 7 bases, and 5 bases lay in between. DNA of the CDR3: TGCGCCAGCAGCTACCACGGGGAGCTGTTTTTT. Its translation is CASSYHGELFF.

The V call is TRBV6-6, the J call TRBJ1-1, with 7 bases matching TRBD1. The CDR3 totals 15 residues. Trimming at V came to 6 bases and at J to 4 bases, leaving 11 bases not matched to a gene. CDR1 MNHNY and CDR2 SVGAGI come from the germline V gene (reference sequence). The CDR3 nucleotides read TGTGCCAGCAGGTCCAGGGGGATGGGGAGCACTGAAGCTTTCTTT. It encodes CASRSRGMGSTEAFF.

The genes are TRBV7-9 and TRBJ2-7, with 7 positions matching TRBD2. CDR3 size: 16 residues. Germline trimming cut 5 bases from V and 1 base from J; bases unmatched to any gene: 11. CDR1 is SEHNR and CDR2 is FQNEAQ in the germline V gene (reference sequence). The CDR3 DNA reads TGTGCCAGCAGCCTAGGGGCGGGAGTTGTTTCCTACGAGCAGTACTTC. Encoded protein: CASSLGAGVVSYEQYF.

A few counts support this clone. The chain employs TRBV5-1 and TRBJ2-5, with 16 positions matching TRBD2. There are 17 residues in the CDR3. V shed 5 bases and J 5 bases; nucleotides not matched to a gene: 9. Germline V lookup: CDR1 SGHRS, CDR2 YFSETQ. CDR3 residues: CASSIGTSGGASETQYF. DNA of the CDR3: TGCGCCAGCAGTATAGGGACTAGCGGGGGGGCCAGTGAGACCCAGTACTTC.